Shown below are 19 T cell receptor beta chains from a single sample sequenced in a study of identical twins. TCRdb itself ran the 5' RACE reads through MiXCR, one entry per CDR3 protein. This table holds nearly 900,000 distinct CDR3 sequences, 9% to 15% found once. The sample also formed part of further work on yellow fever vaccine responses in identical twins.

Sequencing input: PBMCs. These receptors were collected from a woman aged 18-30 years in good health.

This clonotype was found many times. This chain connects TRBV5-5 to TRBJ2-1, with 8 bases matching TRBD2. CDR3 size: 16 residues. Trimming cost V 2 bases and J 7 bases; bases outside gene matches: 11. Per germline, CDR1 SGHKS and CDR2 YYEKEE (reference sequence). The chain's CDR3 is CASSLLSGRSSNEQFF. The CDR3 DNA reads TGTGCCAGCAGCTTATTAAGCGGGAGATCTTCAAATGAGCAGTTCTTC.

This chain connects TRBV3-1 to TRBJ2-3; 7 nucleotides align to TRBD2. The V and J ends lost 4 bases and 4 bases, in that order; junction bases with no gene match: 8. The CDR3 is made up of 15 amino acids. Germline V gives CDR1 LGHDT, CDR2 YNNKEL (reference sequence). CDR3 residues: CASSRRELFADTQYF. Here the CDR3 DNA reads TGTGCCAGCAGCCGGCGGGAGCTATTTGCAGATACGCAGTATTTT.

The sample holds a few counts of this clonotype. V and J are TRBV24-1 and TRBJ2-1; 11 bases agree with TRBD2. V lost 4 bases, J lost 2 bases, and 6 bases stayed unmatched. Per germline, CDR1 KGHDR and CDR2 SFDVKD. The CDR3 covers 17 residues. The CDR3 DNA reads TGTGCCACCAGTGACCGGCAACTAGCGGGGGCCTACAATGAGCAGTTCTTC. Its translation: CATSDRQLAGAYNEQFF.

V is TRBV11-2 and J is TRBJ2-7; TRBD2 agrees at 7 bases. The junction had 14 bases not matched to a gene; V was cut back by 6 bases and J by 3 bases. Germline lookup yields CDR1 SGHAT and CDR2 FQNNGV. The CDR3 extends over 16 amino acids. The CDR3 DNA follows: TGTGCCAGCAGTCATACTACTAGCGCCTCCCGCTACGAGCAGTACTTC. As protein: CASSHTTSASRYEQYF.

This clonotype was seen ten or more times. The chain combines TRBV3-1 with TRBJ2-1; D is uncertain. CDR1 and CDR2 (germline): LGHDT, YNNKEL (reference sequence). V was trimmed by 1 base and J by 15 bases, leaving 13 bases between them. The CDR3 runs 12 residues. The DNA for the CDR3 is TGTGCCAGCAGCCAAGCCTCAACGGCCCCGTTCTTC. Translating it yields CASSQASTAPFF.

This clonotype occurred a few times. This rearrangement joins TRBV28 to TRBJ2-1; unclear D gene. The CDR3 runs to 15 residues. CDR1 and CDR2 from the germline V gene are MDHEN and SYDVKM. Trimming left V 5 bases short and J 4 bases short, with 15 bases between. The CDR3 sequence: CASSPPGLNYNEQFF. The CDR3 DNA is TGTGCCAGCAGTCCTCCGGGCCTTAATTACAATGAGCAGTTCTTC.

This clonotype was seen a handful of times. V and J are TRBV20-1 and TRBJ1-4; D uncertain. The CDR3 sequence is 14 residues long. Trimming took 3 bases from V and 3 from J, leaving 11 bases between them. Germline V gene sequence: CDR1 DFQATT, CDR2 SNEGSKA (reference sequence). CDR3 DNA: TGCAGTGCTAGTCGACCGGGAGCTAATGAAAAACTGTTTTTT. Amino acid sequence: CSASRPGANEKLFF.

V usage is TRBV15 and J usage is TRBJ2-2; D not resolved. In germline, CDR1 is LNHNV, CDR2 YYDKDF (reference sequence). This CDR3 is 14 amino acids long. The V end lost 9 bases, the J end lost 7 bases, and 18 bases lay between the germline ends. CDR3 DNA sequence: TGTGCCACTACGGGCTGGTCTCTCGACGGGGAGCTGTTTTTT. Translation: CATTGWSLDGELFF.

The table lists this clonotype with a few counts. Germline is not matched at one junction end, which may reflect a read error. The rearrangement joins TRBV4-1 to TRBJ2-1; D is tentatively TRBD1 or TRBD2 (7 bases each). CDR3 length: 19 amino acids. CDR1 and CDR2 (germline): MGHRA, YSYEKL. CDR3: CASSQVGGEGAGAHNEQFF. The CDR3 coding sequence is TGCGCCAGCAGCCAAGTGGGGGGCGAGGGGGCGGGAGCTCACAACGAGCAGTTCTTC.

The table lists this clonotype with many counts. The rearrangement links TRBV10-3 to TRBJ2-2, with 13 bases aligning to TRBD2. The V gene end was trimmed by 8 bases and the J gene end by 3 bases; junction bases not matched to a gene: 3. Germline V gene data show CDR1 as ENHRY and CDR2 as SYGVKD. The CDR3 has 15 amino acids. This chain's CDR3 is CAIRGLAGDTGELFF. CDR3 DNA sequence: TGTGCCATCCGAGGACTAGCGGGGGACACCGGGGAGCTGTTTTTT.

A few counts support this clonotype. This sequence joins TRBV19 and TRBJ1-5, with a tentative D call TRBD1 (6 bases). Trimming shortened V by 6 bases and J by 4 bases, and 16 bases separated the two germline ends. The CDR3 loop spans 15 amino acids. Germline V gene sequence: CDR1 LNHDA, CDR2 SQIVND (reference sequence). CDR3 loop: CASRWGEGGNQPQHF. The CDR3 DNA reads TGTGCCAGTAGGTGGGGTGAGGGGGGTAATCAGCCCCAGCATTTT.

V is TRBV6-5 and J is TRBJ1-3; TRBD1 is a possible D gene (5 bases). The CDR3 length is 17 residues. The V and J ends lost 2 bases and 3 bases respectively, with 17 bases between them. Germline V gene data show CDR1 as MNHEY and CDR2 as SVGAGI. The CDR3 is CASSYRPAPGFGNTIYF. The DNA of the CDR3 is TGTGCCAGCAGTTACCGCCCCGCTCCAGGGTTTGGAAACACCATATATTTT.

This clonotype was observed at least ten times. CDR3 protein: CATSRDLLGSNYGYTF. CDR3 in DNA: TGTGCCACCAGCAGAGATCTCTTAGGATCGAACTATGGCTACACCTTC. The chain is built from TRBV15 and TRBJ1-2; D gene uncertain. The CDR3 is made up of 16 amino acids. V lost 0 bases, J lost 2 bases, and 13 bases lay in between. The germline V gene has CDR1 LNHNV and CDR2 YYDKDF (reference sequence).

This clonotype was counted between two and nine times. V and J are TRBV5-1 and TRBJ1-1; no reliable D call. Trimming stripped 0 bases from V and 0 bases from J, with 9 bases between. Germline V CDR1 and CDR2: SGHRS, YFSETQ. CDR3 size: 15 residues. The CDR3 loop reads CASSLVQNMNTEAFF. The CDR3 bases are TGCGCCAGCAGCTTGGTACAGAACATGAACACTGAAGCTTTCTTT.

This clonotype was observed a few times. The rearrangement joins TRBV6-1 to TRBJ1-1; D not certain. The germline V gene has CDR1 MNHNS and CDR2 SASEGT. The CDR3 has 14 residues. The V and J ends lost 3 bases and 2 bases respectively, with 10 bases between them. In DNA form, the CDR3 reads TGTGCCAGCAGTGAGGCGAGGGTAAACACTGAAGCTTTCTTT. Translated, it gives CASSEARVNTEAFF.

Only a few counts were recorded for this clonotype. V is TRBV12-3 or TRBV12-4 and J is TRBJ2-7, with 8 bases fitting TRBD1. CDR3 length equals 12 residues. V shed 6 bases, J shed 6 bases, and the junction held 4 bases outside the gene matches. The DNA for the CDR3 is TGTGCCAGCAGCCGCGGACAGGGCGAGCAGTACGTC. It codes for CASSRGQGEQYV.

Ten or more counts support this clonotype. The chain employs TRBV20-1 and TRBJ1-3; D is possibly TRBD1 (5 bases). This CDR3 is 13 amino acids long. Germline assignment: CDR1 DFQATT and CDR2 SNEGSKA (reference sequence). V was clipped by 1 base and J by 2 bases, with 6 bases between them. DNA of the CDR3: TGCAGTGCTAGAGCAGGGACTGGAAACACCATATATTTT. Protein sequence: CSARAGTGNTIYF.

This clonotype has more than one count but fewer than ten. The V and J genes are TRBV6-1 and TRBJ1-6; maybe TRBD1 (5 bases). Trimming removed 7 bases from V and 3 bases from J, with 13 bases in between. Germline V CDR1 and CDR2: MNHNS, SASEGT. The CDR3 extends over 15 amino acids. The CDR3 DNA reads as TGTGCCAGCAAGCAGCCACAGGACTATAATTCACCCCTCCACTTT. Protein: CASKQPQDYNSPLHF.

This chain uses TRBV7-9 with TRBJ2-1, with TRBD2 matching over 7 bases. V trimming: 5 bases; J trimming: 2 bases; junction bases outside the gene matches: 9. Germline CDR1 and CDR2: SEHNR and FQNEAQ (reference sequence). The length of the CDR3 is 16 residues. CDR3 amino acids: CASSPMTSPTYNEQFF. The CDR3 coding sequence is TGTGCCAGCAGCCCCATGACTAGCCCTACCTACAATGAGCAGTTCTTC.